This T cell receptor beta chain was documented in a study of blood T cells in healthy people across ages. Study findings and constraints: The percentage of naive T cells correlated strongly with TCR beta diversity.

Ranging in age from about 6 to 100, the donors were healthy Caucasian individuals from Russia. Concerning this clonotype: What it binds is not known. Relative to the germline gene, one junction end is altered; a read error may explain this.

Next came a second PCR, run for about 6 to 12 cycles, which used a sample-barcoded 5' primer along with a J-beta primer mix. Each of the cDNA molecules was tagged by a template-switch adaptor with 12 random nucleotides. TCRdb reprocessed the 5' RACE reads with MiXCR, giving one entry per CDR3 protein. The sample lists about 1.8 million distinct CDR3 sequences, just under 50% occurring once. The sequence was obtained from a middle-aged woman in good health. Sequenced sample: blood.

CDR3 sequence: CASNYMDASGAYEQYF. In DNA form, the CDR3 reads TGTGCCAGCAATTACATGGACGCTAGCGGGGCCTACGAGCAGTACTTC. V and J are TRBV6-6 and TRBJ2-7, with TRBD2 identical over 9 bases. CDR3 size: 16 residues. CDR1 is MNHNY and CDR2 is SVGAGI in the germline V gene (reference sequence).